Each of the 25 T cell receptor beta chains below was sequenced from the same sample in a study of cytomegalovirus exposure and HLA in healthy donors. Libraries were prepared by immunoSEQ multiplex PCR; TCRdb keeps only in-frame clonotypes and omits some of them. Among around 70,000 clones listed, around 94% were seen once. Sequencing input: PBMCs. Receptors were obtained from a man younger than 30 in good health and CMV-seropositive.

The gene calls are TRBV9 and TRBJ1-2; perhaps TRBD1 as D (5 bases). Trimming cost V 1 base and J 0 bases, with 10 bases left between them. In germline, CDR1 is SGDLS, CDR2 YYNGEE. The CDR3 has 15 amino acids. CDR3 nucleotide sequence: TGTGCCAGCAGCGTATCAGGGTTCTCTAACTATGGCTACACCTTC. Its translation: CASSVSGFSNYGYTF.

This chain connects TRBV28 to TRBJ2-7; D possibly corresponds to TRBD1 (6 bases). The CDR3 consists of 14 residues. The V and J ends lost 5 bases and 3 bases respectively, with 14 bases between them. The germline CDR1 and CDR2 sequences are MDHEN and SYDVKM. The CDR3 nucleotides read TGTGCCAGCAGTCCTTGGACAGCGAACTACGAGCAGTACTTC. Protein product: CASSPWTANYEQYF.

The rearrangement uses TRBV2 and TRBJ1-5; TRBD1 matches 7 bases. The CDR3 spans 15 residues. From germline, CDR1 is SNHLY and CDR2 FYNNEI. J gave up 0 bases and V 6 bases, and 5 bases lay outside the gene matches. The CDR3 DNA sequence: TGTGCCAGCAGACTTCGGGACAGTAGCAATCAGCCCCAGCATTTT. The encoded protein is CASRLRDSSNQPQHF.

The V call is TRBV6-5, the J call TRBJ2-7, with 10 positions matching TRBD2. This CDR3 is built from 16 residues. V dropped 4 bases and J dropped 4; count of bases not matched to a gene: 10. Germline-derived CDR1 and CDR2 are MNHEY and SVGAGI. CDR3 region: CASSSRPGTSVYEQYF. DNA for the CDR3: TGTGCCAGCAGTTCCAGGCCCGGGACTAGCGTGTACGAGCAGTACTTC.

The chain has TRBV2 and TRBJ2-1, with D maybe TRBD2 (6 bases). The germline V gene has CDR1 SNHLY and CDR2 FYNNEI. This CDR3 has 12 residues. V was trimmed by 7 bases and J by 12 bases, leaving 16 bases between them. For the CDR3, the DNA is TGTGCCAGCATCCCCCCCCAGGGAGGGCAGTTCTTC. Its translation: CASIPPQGGQFF.

The DNA of the CDR3 is TGTGCCAGCAGTGAAGGACTAGCGGGAGGATCCACAGATACGCAGTATTTT. As protein: CASSEGLAGGSTDTQYF. The chain joins TRBV6-1 to TRBJ2-3; TRBD2 matches at 13 bases. CDR1 and CDR2 (germline): MNHNS, SASEGT. The CDR3 is 17 amino acids. The J segment lost 2 bases and the V segment lost 1 base, leaving 3 bases of the junction unmatched.

This chain uses TRBV11-2 with TRBJ1-2; D gene ambiguous. This CDR3 has 13 amino acids. Germline CDR1 reads SGHAT; CDR2 reads FQNNGV. V was cut by 3 bases and J by 8 bases, with 13 bases left in between. CDR3 DNA sequence: TGTGCCAGCAGCTTGACTCTCATGAGCGGCTACACCTTC. It codes for CASSLTLMSGYTF.

The chain carries TRBV7-8 and TRBJ2-2; 10 nucleotides agree with TRBD1. Germline CDR1 SGHVS, CDR2 FQNEAQ. The CDR3 totals 19 residues. The V and J ends lost 1 base and 1 base, in that order; junction bases with no gene match: 9. For the CDR3, the DNA is TGTGCCAGCAGCTTAGGTATACCGGGACAGGGGTTGAACACCGGGGAGCTGTTTTTT. It specifies CASSLGIPGQGLNTGELFF.

The chain couples TRBV4-2 to TRBJ2-1, with TRBD2 identical over 10 bases. The CDR3 loop spans 16 amino acids. The junction had 5 bases not matched to a gene; V was cut back by 4 bases and J by 2 bases. Germline-derived CDR1 and CDR2 are LGHNA and YNFKEQ. CDR3 in DNA: TGTGCCAGCAGCCCGACAACTAGCGGGGCCTACAATGAGCAGTTCTTC. It translates to CASSPTTSGAYNEQFF.

The chain recombines TRBV28 with TRBJ1-2, with TRBD1 matching over 8 bases. The germline V gene has CDR1 MDHEN and CDR2 SYDVKM. The V and J ends lost 3 bases and 4 bases, in that order; junction bases with no gene match: 7. This CDR3 comprises 15 residues. CDR3 protein: CASSFRGQGRYGYTF. Written as DNA, the CDR3 is TGTGCCAGCAGTTTCCGAGGACAGGGACGCTATGGCTACACCTTC.

The chain joins TRBV2 to TRBJ2-7, with 9 nucleotides matching TRBD1. CDR3 length: 15 residues. J lost 3 bases, V lost 4 bases, and 7 bases had no gene match. The germline V gene encodes CDR1 SNHLY and CDR2 FYNNEI. CDR3 in DNA: TGTGCCAGCAGTGGGCCCGGGACAGGGAACTACGAGCAGTACTTC. Encoded protein: CASSGPGTGNYEQYF.

V and J are TRBV5-6 and TRBJ2-7, with TRBD1 matching over 7 bases. CDR1 and CDR2 from the germline V gene are SGHDT and YYEEEE. This CDR3 spans 15 amino acids. Trimming removed 4 bases from V and 5 bases from J; junction bases left unmatched: 12. The CDR3: CASSRKRDRYNEQYF. The CDR3 bases are TGTGCCAGCAGCCGTAAACGGGACAGATACAACGAGCAGTACTTC.

This clone was counted at least ten times. The chain combines TRBV6-4 with TRBJ2-3, with TRBD2 identical over 9 bases. J gave up 6 bases and V 4 bases, and 8 bases lay outside the gene matches. Germline V gives CDR1 MRHNA, CDR2 SNTAGT. The length of the CDR3 is 15 residues. CDR3 loop: CASSVLAGTSDTQYF. As DNA, the CDR3 is TGTGCCAGCAGTGTTCTAGCGGGAACGTCGGATACGCAGTATTTT.

To note about this clone: Other DNA sequences in the same sample also yield this CDR3. The J gene is TRBJ2-7, the V gene TRBV10-3; D is possibly TRBD2 (6 bases). Trimming removed 2 bases from V and 4 bases from J, with 6 bases in between. CDR3 length: 12 amino acids. The germline CDR1 and CDR2 sequences are ENHRY and SYGVKD. CDR3 protein: CAISEGGYEQYF. In nucleotides, the CDR3 is TGTGCCATCAGTGAGGGAGGGTACGAGCAGTACTTC.

The CDR3 sequence is CAISDSIQGGTEAFF. DNA of the CDR3: TGTGCCATCAGTGATAGTATCCAGGGAGGCACTGAAGCTTTCTTT. V and J are TRBV10-3 and TRBJ1-1, with D possibly TRBD1 on 5 matching bases. CDR3 length: 15 residues. Germline lookup yields CDR1 ENHRY and CDR2 SYGVKD. The V end was cut by 3 bases, the J end by 4 bases, with 15 bases between.

V usage is TRBV25-1 and J usage is TRBJ2-1; 8 bases agree with TRBD2. This CDR3 spans 14 amino acids. Germline trimming cut 6 bases from V and 4 bases from J; bases unmatched to any gene: 5. Germline-derived CDR1 and CDR2 are MGHDK and SYGVNS. The CDR3 reads CASRTSGLYNEQFF. CDR3 nucleotides: TGTGCCAGCAGAACTAGCGGACTATACAATGAGCAGTTCTTC.

CDR3 in amino acids: CASSPQGAILTEAFF. CDR3 DNA sequence: TGCGCCAGCAGCCCTCAGGGGGCTATTTTGACTGAAGCTTTCTTT. The V gene is TRBV5-1, the J gene TRBJ1-1, with 8 bases identical to TRBD1. V shed 4 bases and J 5 bases; nucleotides not matched to a gene: 10. The CDR3 has 15 amino acids. Germline V gene sequence: CDR1 SGHRS, CDR2 YFSETQ.

The chain recombines TRBV5-4 with TRBJ2-2; TRBD1 matches at 7 bases. The CDR3 runs to 13 residues. The V and J ends lost 8 bases and 2 bases, in that order; junction bases with no gene match: 3. Per the germline V gene, CDR1 is SGHNT and CDR2 is YYREEE (reference sequence). CDR3 in amino acids: CASYRGNTGELFF. The CDR3 DNA is TGTGCCAGTTACAGGGGTAACACCGGGGAGCTGTTTTTT.

The chain links TRBV6-1 to TRBJ1-5; D perhaps matches TRBD1 (5 bases). CDR3 length: 16 amino acids. Germline CDR1 reads MNHNS; CDR2 reads SASEGT. Between the trimmed V and J ends, which lost 2 bases and 2 bases, there was a span of 13 bases. The chain's CDR3 is CASSELQGKGNQPQHF. DNA of the CDR3: TGTGCCAGCAGTGAACTGCAGGGCAAAGGCAATCAGCCCCAGCATTTT.

The chain joins TRBV11-2 to TRBJ2-7; tentatively, D is TRBD1 (5 bases). This CDR3 comprises 14 residues. Trimming left V 2 bases short and J 1 base short, with 9 bases between. The germline V gene has CDR1 SGHAT and CDR2 FQNNGV. CDR3 bases: TGTGCCAGCAGCTTAAGGGCAGGGTCCTACGAGCAGTACTTC. Translation gives CASSLRAGSYEQYF.

The chain recombines TRBV7-9 with TRBJ2-7, with 10 bases fitting TRBD2. Losses at the gene ends were 11 bases for V and 5 bases for J; bases not matched to a gene: 15. The V gene's germline CDR1 is SEHNR and CDR2 FQNEAQ (reference sequence). This CDR3 has 15 amino acids. The CDR3 is CAAIPPGLARNEQYF. The CDR3 DNA follows: TGTGCCGCTATACCGCCGGGACTAGCGAGGAACGAGCAGTACTTC.

The chain joins TRBV19 to TRBJ2-3; TRBD1 matches at 8 bases. The CDR3 loop spans 16 amino acids. Germline trimming cut 3 bases from V and 5 bases from J; bases unmatched to any gene: 10. The V gene's germline CDR1 is LNHDA and CDR2 SQIVND (reference sequence). The CDR3 reads CASSMSGGSLLDTQYF. Here the CDR3 DNA reads TGTGCCAGTAGTATGTCAGGGGGCTCACTTTTAGATACGCAGTATTTT.

The chain uses TRBV5-6 and TRBJ1-1; 11 bases agree with TRBD1. The CDR3 loop spans 16 amino acids. The J segment lost 2 bases and the V segment lost 5 bases, leaving 8 bases of the junction unmatched. CDR1 and CDR2 from the germline V gene are SGHDT and YYEEEE. For the CDR3, the DNA is TGTGCCAGCAGGGACCGGGACAGGGGGATTAACACTGAAGCTTTCTTT. Residues: CASRDRDRGINTEAFF.

The V call is TRBV2, the J call TRBJ2-3; 9 positions match TRBD1. The CDR3 contains 19 residues. The junction had 13 bases not matched to a gene; V was cut back by 1 base and J by 2 bases. Germline V gene data show CDR1 as SNHLY and CDR2 as FYNNEI. In DNA form, the CDR3 reads TGTGCCAGCAGTGAAGGCTATTCAATGGGGACAGGGATCACAGATACGCAGTATTTT. Translated: CASSEGYSMGTGITDTQYF.

This chain joins TRBV6-1 and TRBJ1-1; the D gene is possibly TRBD1 (5 bases). V gave up 8 bases and J gave up 4 bases, with 20 bases separating them. CDR3 length: 15 residues. In germline, CDR1 is MNHNS, CDR2 SASEGT. The CDR3 spells CASLTGGVVGTEAFF. The CDR3 nucleotides read TGTGCCAGCCTTACTGGGGGGGTTGTTGGCACTGAAGCTTTCTTT.